This record concerns one T cell receptor (beta chain) sequence. This sample was taken from a study of blood T cell repertoires in COVID-19. Study background: Acute-phase and convalescent COVID-19 samples originated in the United States, Italy and Spain. In each case, the material was cDNA or gDNA derived from T cells, B-cell-depleted T cells, or PBMCs.

The CDR3 totals 14 residues. Trimming cost V 6 bases and J 6 bases, with 12 bases left between them. Germline-derived CDR1 and CDR2 are SNHLY and FYNNEI. Per the study methods: Reference gene primers were amplified, and this amplification served to estimate nucleated cell counts. The method was immunoSEQ multiplex PCR; TCRdb's version includes in-frame clones alone and lacks a portion of them. V, J and clone size are those of that table, while D and trimming were read from the DNA. The table records about 81,000 clones, around nine tenths of them present only once. The TCR was taken from a woman of 80 years or more with acute or convalescent COVID-19. The specimen sequenced was peripheral blood. The chain recombines TRBV2 with TRBJ1-6, with D maybe TRBD1 (6 bases). CDR3 amino acids: CASSPDRLNSPLHF. DNA for the CDR3: TGTGCCAGCAGCCCAGACAGGCTTAATTCACCCCTCCACTTT. Looking up the rest from reference TRBV2 and TRBJ1-6 gives the full variable domain: EPEVTQTPSHQVTQMGQEVILRCVPISNHLYFYWYRQILGQKVEFLVSFYNNEISEKSEIFDDQFSVERPDGSNFTLKIRSTKLEDSAMYFCASSPDRLNSPLHFGNGTRLTVT.